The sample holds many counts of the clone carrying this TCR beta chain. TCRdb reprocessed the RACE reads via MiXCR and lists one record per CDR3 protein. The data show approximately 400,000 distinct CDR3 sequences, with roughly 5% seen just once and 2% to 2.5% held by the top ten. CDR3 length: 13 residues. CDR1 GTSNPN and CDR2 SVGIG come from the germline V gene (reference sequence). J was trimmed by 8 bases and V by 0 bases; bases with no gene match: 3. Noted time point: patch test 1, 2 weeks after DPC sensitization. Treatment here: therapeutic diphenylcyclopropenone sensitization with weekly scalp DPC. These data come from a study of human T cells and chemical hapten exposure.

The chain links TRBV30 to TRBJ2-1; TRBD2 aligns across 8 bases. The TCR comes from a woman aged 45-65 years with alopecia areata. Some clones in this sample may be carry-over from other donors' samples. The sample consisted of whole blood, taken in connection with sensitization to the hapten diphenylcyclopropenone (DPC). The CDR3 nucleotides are TGTGCCTGGAGTGTACTCGGGGGGGATGAGCAGTTCTTC. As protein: CAWSVLGGDEQFF.